One and the same sample provided the 14 T cell receptor beta chains below, sequenced in a study of regulatory T cells in long-lasting Graves disease. Assembly of TCR beta libraries relied on iRepertoire HTBI primers together with Arm-PCR of CDR3 regions. TCRdb redid the calling of the multiplex PCR reads with MiXCR, one entry per CDR3 protein. The table lists approximately 690,000 distinct CDR3 sequences, 25% to 30% of them singletons, with about two fifths in the top ten. As to time point: persistent/refractory GD, antithyroid drugs over 5 years with positive TRAb. PBMC-extracted RNA yielded the TCR library. The sample in question was peripheral blood mononuclear cells (PBMCs), obtained when the disease was refractory, from a patient treated with antithyroid drugs. Receptors originate from a female donor with Graves disease.

This chain links TRBV15 with TRBJ2-7; tentative D call: TRBD1 (6 bases). The CDR3 extends over 19 amino acids. The V and J ends lost 0 bases and 4 bases respectively, with 25 bases between them. Germline V lookup: CDR1 LNHNV, CDR2 YYDKDF (reference sequence). This chain's CDR3 is CATSRDLAGVSILAYEQYF. The DNA of the CDR3 is TGTGCCACCAGCAGAGATCTGGCAGGGGTCTCGATTTTGGCATACGAGCAGTACTTC.

This chain connects TRBV20-1 to TRBJ2-3; 9 positions agree with TRBD2. The ends lost 6 bases at V and 1 base at J; junction bases unmatched: 8. CDR1 and CDR2 (germline): DFQATT, SNEGSKA (reference sequence). This CDR3 comprises 15 residues. CDR3 protein: CSALPGLARTDTQYF. In DNA form, the CDR3 reads TGCAGTGCCCTCCCGGGACTAGCCCGCACAGATACGCAGTATTTT.

This clonotype showed up just a few times. This chain uses TRBV10-3 with TRBJ1-2, with unresolved D. Germline-derived CDR1 and CDR2 are ENHRY and SYGVKD. Trimming shortened V by 7 bases and J by 8 bases, and 17 bases separated the two germline ends. CDR3 length equals 13 residues. The CDR3 DNA sequence: TGTGCCATCACCTTAGGTGGCTTCGGGGGCTACACCTTC. It encodes CAITLGGFGGYTF.

This clonotype was detected ten times or more. The chain links TRBV6-1 to TRBJ1-2; D is unresolved. The V gene lost 3 bases and the J gene lost 8 bases, with 16 bases spanning the gap. Looked up from germline, CDR1 is MNHNS and CDR2 is SASEGT. CDR3 length: 14 residues. CDR3 sequence reads: CASSDSGPHPGYTF. CDR3 DNA: TGTGCCAGCAGTGACAGCGGTCCCCACCCGGGCTACACCTTC.

The rearrangement uses TRBV20-1 and TRBJ1-6; 7 positions match TRBD1. The V segment lost 3 bases and the J segment 7 bases; nucleotides outside the gene matches: 6. Per germline, CDR1 DFQATT and CDR2 SNEGSKA (reference sequence). The CDR3 runs to 14 residues. CDR3 protein: CSARDRIGNSPLHF. The CDR3 region has the DNA TGCAGTGCTAGGGACAGGATTGGGAATTCACCCCTCCACTTT.

The chain couples TRBV5-1 to TRBJ1-1, with D unclear. The length of the CDR3 is 13 residues. The V end was cut by 0 bases, the J end by 7 bases, with 10 bases between. Germline-derived CDR1 and CDR2 are SGHRS and YFSETQ. The CDR3 spells CASSLGKEFEAFF. The CDR3 DNA is TGCGCCAGCAGCTTGGGGAAGGAGTTTGAAGCTTTCTTT. The variable domain in full, completed from reference TRBV5-1 and TRBJ1-1, reads KAGVTQTPRYLIKTRGQQVTLSCSPISGHRSVSWYQQTPGQGLQFLFEYFSETQRNKGNFPGRFSGRQFSNSRSEMNVSTLELGDSALYLCASSLGKEFEAFFGQGTRLTVV.

This chain uses TRBV5-1 with TRBJ2-3; TRBD2 is a possible D gene (6 bases). The CDR3 loop spans 15 amino acids. Between the trimmed V and J ends, which lost 0 bases and 2 bases, there was a span of 10 bases. From germline, CDR1 is SGHRS and CDR2 YFSETQ. CDR3 protein: CASSLDGRFTDTQYF. CDR3 nucleotide sequence: TGCGCCAGCAGCTTGGACGGGAGATTCACAGATACGCAGTATTTT. Drawing the rest from reference TRBV5-1 and TRBJ2-3, the complete variable domain is KAGVTQTPRYLIKTRGQQVTLSCSPISGHRSVSWYQQTPGQGLQFLFEYFSETQRNKGNFPGRFSGRQFSNSRSEMNVSTLELGDSALYLCASSLDGRFTDTQYFGPGTRLTVL.

This clonotype was seen only a few times. The V call is TRBV15, the J call TRBJ2-5, with 9 bases aligning to TRBD2. The junction had 11 bases not matched to a gene; V was cut back by 4 bases and J by 5 bases. CDR3 length equals 16 residues. Germline CDR1 is LNHNV and CDR2 is YYDKDF (reference sequence). CDR3 in amino acids: CATSMGGRAFRETQYF. In nucleotides, the CDR3 is TGTGCCACCAGCATGGGCGGGAGGGCCTTTCGGGAGACCCAGTACTTC.

J is TRBJ2-7 and V is TRBV18; D might be TRBD1 or TRBD2, each matching 5 bases. The CDR3 is 15 residues long. Germline V gene lookup returns CDR1 KGHSH and CDR2 LQKENI. V dropped 3 bases and J dropped 0 bases, with 12 bases sitting between them. CDR3 in amino acids: CASSPEGPSSYEQYF. CDR3 DNA: TGTGCCAGCTCACCTGAGGGACCTAGCTCCTACGAGCAGTACTTC.

J is TRBJ2-7 and V is TRBV10-3; the match to TRBD1 covers 10 bases. With V trimmed by 0 bases and J by 6 bases, 11 bases remained unmatched. The germline V gene has CDR1 ENHRY and CDR2 SYGVKD. The CDR3 extends over 17 amino acids. The CDR3 DNA is TGTGCCATCAGTGAGTCGATAGGTGGGACAGGGGCTCGCGAGCAGTACTTC. It is translated as CAISESIGGTGAREQYF.

The CDR3 nucleotides read TGTGCCTGGAGTGGGGACAGTTCTTATCAGCCCCAGCATTTT. Translating it yields CAWSGDSSYQPQHF. The chain recombines TRBV30 with TRBJ1-5; 7 bases agree with TRBD1. The germline V gene has CDR1 GTSNPN and CDR2 SVGIG (reference sequence). This CDR3 is built from 14 residues. The trim removed 1 base at V and 5 bases at J, leaving 5 bases unmatched.

The rearrangement joins TRBV19 to TRBJ1-2, with 9 bases matching TRBD1. The CDR3 is 15 amino acids. Per germline, CDR1 LNHDA and CDR2 SQIVND (reference sequence). V lost 3 bases and J lost 4; bases outside the gene matches: 6. For the CDR3, the DNA is TGTGCCAGTAGTATGGTAGGACAGGGGAGCTATGGCTACACCTTC. It is translated as CASSMVGQGSYGYTF.

This chain joins TRBV3-1 and TRBJ1-1, with TRBD1 matching over 9 bases. From germline, CDR1 is LGHDT and CDR2 YNNKEL (reference sequence). The CDR3 is made up of 14 amino acids. The trim removed 0 bases at V and 8 bases at J, leaving 4 bases unmatched. The CDR3 protein is CASSQETGGGEAFF. The CDR3 DNA reads TGTGCCAGCAGCCAAGAAACAGGGGGCGGGGAAGCTTTCTTT.

This clonotype appeared once. The rearrangement joins TRBV5-6 to TRBJ1-2, with D possibly TRBD1 on 6 matching bases. This CDR3 comprises 14 residues. Trimming removed 4 bases from V and 4 bases from J, with 14 bases in between. Germline-derived CDR1 and CDR2 are SGHDT and YYEEEE. The CDR3 DNA reads TGTGCCAGCAGCGTGGTGAGGGACACCTATGGCTACACCTTC. This codes for CASSVVRDTYGYTF.